This T cell receptor beta chain was recovered during a study of CD8 T cells in Susac syndrome. Isolation of CD8+ and CD4+ T cells was performed negatively, whereas enrichment of TEMRA cells was done by FACS. It was with random hexamers that roughly 0.45 to 1 ug RNA was reverse transcribed. Using its own MiXCR run on the immunoSEQ multiplex PCR reads, TCRdb lists one record per CDR3 protein. The sample includes about 210,000 distinct CDR3 sequences, around 95% seen only once; the top ten take 0.085% to 0.1%. The length of the CDR3 is 15 residues. Germline V gene sequence: CDR1 LGHDT, CDR2 YNNKEL (reference sequence). The V end lost 2 bases, the J end lost 12 bases, and 20 bases lay between the germline ends.

The chain joins TRBV3-1 to TRBJ2-1; D may correspond to TRBD1 or TRBD2 (5 bases each). Sequencing used CD4+ T cells from PBMCs. The sequence came from a human donor with multiple sclerosis. The CDR3 here is CASSQTVGDPRGQFF. The CDR3 DNA reads TGTGCCAGCAGCCAAACGGTGGGGGACCCCCGGGGGCAGTTCTTC.